The sequence of this T cell receptor beta chain was determined in a study of blood T cell repertoires in COVID-19. Looking at the study overall: Sites across the United States, Italy and Spain contributed samples from acute and convalescent COVID-19. Sources were T cells, B-cell-depleted T cells, or PBMCs; the material itself was cDNA or gDNA.

Germline lookup yields CDR1 SGHTA and CDR2 FQGNSA. J gave up 2 bases and V 5 bases, and 8 bases lay outside the gene matches. CDR3 length: 15 residues. Under the authors' procedure: Quantification of nucleated cells was approximated via reference gene primer amplification. Using immunoSEQ multiplex PCR, the repertoire was profiled, and TCRdb retains in-frame clones only, with some absent. D and trimming were read from the DNA, whereas the V and J calls and clone size are those reported in that table. This sample yields 81,000 or so clones, of which about 84% are seen a single time; under 8.5% belongs to the top ten.

The specimen sequenced was peripheral blood. This TCR derives from a man in his fifties with active COVID-19. V usage is TRBV7-2 and J usage is TRBJ2-7; 8 bases are shared with TRBD2. The CDR3 reads CASSPGRGRTYEQYF. The CDR3 DNA is TGTGCCAGCAGCCCCGGGAGGGGGAGAACCTACGAGCAGTACTTC.